This T cell receptor beta chain was recorded in a study of blood T cells in healthy people across ages. Primed by a sample-barcoded 5' primer and a J-beta primer mix, a second PCR proceeded for about 7 to 11 cycles. MiXCR, run by TCRdb on the 5' RACE reads, gives a single entry per CDR3 protein. The sample has about 720,000 distinct CDR3 sequences; just under 25% are singletons. This sample was also put to use in a study of T cells of mothers and their children.

The clonotype was recovered from a boy between 10 and 17 years old in good health. The sample comprised blood.

CDR3 DNA: TGTGCCAGCAGACGAACGGGACGTAGCACAGATACGCAGTATTTT. Amino acid sequence: CASRRTGRSTDTQYF. The V gene is TRBV27, the J gene TRBJ2-3; D possibly uses TRBD1 or TRBD2 (5 bases each). V was clipped by 6 bases and J by 0 bases, with 13 bases between them. The CDR3 consists of 15 residues. Germline V CDR1 and CDR2: MNHEY, SMNVEV (reference sequence).